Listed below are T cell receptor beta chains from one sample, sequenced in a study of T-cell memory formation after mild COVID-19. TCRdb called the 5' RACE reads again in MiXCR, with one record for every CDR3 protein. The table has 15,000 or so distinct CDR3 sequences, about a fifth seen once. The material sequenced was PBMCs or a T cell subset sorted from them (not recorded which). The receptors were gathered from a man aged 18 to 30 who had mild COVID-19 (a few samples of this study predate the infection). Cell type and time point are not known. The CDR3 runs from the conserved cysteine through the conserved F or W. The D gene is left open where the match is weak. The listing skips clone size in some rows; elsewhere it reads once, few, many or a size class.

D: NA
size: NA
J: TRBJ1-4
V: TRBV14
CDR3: CASSQERQGSNEKLFF
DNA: TGTGCCAGCAGCCAAGAACGGCAGGGGAGTAATGAAAAACTGTTTTTT

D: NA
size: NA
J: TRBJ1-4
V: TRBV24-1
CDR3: CATSDSLDGEKLFF
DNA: TGTGCCACCAGTGATTCGTTGGACGGTGAAAAACTGTTTTTT

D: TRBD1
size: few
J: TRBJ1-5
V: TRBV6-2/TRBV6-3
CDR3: CASSYVDRANQPQHF
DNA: TGTGCCAGCAGTTACGTGGACAGGGCTAATCAGCCCCAGCATTTT

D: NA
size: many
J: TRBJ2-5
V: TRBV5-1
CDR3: CASSLGLAQETQYF
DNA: TGCGCCAGCAGCTTGGGGCTAGCGCAAGAGACCCAGTACTTC

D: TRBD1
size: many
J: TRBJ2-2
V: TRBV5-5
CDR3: CASSASGTARNTGELFF
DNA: TGTGCCAGCAGCGCTTCGGGGACAGCCCGGAACACCGGGGAGCTGTTTTTT

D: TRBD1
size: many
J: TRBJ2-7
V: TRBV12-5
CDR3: CASGDTQGREQYF
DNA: TGTGCTAGTGGTGATACACAGGGGAGAGAGCAGTACTTC

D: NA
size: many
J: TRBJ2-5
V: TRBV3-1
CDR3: CASSQGVAHIYGVGKYF
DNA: TGTGCCAGCAGCCAAGGGGTGGCACACATCTACGGGGTGGGGAAGTACTTC

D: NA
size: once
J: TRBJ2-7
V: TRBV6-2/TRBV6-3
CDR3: CASSYGSLPEQYF
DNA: TGTGCCAGCAGTTACGGAAGTCTTCCCGAGCAGTACTTC

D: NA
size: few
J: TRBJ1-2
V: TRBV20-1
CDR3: CSARYDERAFNYGYTF
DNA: TGCAGTGCTAGATACGATGAGCGTGCCTTTAACTATGGCTACACCTTC

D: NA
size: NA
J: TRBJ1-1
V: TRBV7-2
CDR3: CASSRRKAEAFF
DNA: TGTGCCAGCAGCCGGAGAAAAGCTGAAGCTTTCTTT

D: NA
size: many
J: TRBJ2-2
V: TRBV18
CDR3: CASSPGGVVRTGELFF
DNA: TGTGCCAGCTCACCAGGCGGAGTGGTTCGTACCGGGGAGCTGTTTTTT

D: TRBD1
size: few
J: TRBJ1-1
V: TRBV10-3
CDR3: CAISDLDAGTGRGATEAFF
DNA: TGTGCCATCAGTGACTTAGACGCCGGGACAGGACGGGGGGCCACTGAAGCTTTCTTT

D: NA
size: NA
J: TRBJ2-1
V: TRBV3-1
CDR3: CASSQDRQGYNEQFF
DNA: TGTGCCAGCAGCCAAGACCGGCAGGGGTACAATGAGCAGTTCTTC

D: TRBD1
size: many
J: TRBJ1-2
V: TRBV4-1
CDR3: CASSRQRAGGAYGYTF
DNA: TGCGCCAGCAGCCGACAACGGGCAGGGGGAGCATATGGCTACACCTTC

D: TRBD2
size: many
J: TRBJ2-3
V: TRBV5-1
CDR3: CASRLMGLAGGTDTQYF
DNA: TGCGCCAGCAGGTTGATGGGACTAGCGGGGGGCACAGATACGCAGTATTTT

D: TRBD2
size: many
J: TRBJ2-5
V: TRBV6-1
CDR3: CASSGLAGGETQYF
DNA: TGTGCCAGCAGTGGACTAGCGGGGGGAGAGACCCAGTACTTC

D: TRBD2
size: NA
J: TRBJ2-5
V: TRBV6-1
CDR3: CASSELAGGPETQYF
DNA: TGTGCCAGCAGTGAATTAGCGGGGGGGCCAGAGACCCAGTACTTC

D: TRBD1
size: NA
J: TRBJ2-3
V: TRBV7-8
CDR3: CASSSQWGTGTDTQYF
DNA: TGTGCCAGCAGCAGCCAGTGGGGGACAGGCACAGATACGCAGTATTTT

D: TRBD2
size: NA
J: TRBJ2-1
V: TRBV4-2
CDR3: CASSRGTSGGNEQFF
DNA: TGTGCCAGCAGCCGCGGGACTAGCGGGGGTAATGAGCAGTTCTTC

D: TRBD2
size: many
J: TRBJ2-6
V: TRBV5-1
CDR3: CASSLYAGRVSGANVLTF
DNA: TGCGCCAGCAGCTTGTATGCAGGGAGGGTCTCTGGGGCCAACGTCCTGACTTTC

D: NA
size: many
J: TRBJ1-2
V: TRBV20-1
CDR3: CSARDDGQVWMRYGYTF
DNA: TGCAGTGCTAGAGATGACGGGCAGGTGTGGATGAGATATGGCTACACCTTC

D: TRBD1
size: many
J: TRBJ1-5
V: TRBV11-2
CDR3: CATHPPKDRGGHQPQHF
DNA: TGTGCCACCCACCCCCCTAAAGACAGGGGGGGGCATCAGCCCCAGCATTTT

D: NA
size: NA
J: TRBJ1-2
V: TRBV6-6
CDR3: CASSTGTVNYGYTF
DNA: TGTGCCAGCAGTACGGGTACAGTTAACTATGGCTACACCTTC

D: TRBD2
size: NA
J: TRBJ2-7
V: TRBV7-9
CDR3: CASSKWASGSYEQYF
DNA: TGTGCCAGCAGCAAGTGGGCTAGCGGATCCTACGAGCAGTACTTC

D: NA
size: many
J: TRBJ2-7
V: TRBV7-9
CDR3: CASSLFESGYEQYF
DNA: TGTGCCAGCAGCTTATTTGAGTCGGGGTACGAGCAGTACTTC

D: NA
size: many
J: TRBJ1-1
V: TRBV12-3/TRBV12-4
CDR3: CASSLEDGLDTEAFF
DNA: TGTGCCAGCAGTTTAGAAGACGGCCTCGACACTGAAGCTTTCTTT

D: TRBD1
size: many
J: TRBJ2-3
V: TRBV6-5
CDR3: CASSSPGQGAYTQYF
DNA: TGTGCCAGCAGTTCGCCGGGACAGGGGGCATATACGCAGTATTTT

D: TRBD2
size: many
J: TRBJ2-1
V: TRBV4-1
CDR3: CASSQRHSGGAYNEQFF
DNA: TGCGCCAGCAGCCAACGCCATAGCGGGGGGGCCTACAATGAGCAGTTCTTC

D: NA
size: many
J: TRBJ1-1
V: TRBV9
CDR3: CASSAVETEAFF
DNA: TGTGCCAGCAGCGCGGTCGAAACTGAAGCTTTCTTT

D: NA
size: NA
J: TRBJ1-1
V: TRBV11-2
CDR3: CASSTLRRDTEAFF
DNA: TGTGCCAGCAGCACCCTCCGGCGGGACACTGAAGCTTTCTTT

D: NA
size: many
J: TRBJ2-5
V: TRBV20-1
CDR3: CSAPQHRVQETQYF
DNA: TGCAGTGCCCCACAGCACAGGGTCCAAGAGACCCAGTACTTC

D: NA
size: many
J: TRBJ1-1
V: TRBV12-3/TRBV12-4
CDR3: CASAWDLNTEAFF
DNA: TGTGCCAGTGCATGGGACCTGAACACTGAAGCTTTCTTT

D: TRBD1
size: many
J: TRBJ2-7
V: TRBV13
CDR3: CASSLGEATGVYEQYF
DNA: TGTGCCAGCAGCTTAGGCGAGGCGACAGGGGTCTACGAGCAGTACTTC

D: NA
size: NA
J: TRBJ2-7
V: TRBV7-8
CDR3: CASRPLGVSYEQYF
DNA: TGTGCCAGCAGACCACTAGGCGTCTCCTACGAGCAGTACTTC

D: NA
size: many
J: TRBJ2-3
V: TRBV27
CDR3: CASSLRETDTQYF
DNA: TGTGCCAGCAGTTTAAGGGAGACAGATACGCAGTATTTT

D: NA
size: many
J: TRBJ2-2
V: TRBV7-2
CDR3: CASSWIPGNTGELFF
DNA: TGTGCCAGCAGCTGGATACCGGGGAACACCGGGGAGCTGTTTTTT